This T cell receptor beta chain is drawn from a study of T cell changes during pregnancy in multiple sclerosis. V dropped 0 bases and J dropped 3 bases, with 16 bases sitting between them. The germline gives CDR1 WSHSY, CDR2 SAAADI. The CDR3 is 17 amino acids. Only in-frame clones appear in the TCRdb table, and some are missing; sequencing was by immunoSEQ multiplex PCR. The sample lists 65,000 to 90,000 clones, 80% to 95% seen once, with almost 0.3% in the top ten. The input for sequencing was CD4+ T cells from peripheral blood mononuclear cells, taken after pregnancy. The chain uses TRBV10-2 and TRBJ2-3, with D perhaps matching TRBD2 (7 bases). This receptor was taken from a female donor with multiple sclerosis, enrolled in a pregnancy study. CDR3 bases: TGCGCCAGCAGTGAGTCGAGGGGGAGGGTGCCGACAGATACGCAGTATTTT. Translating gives CASSESRGRVPTDTQYF.